Below are 25 T cell receptor beta chains sequenced from a single sample in a study of blood T cell repertoires in COVID-19. Method: immunoSEQ multiplex PCR; TCRdb's copy keeps in-frame clones and lacks some. The profile shows 100,000 to 150,000 clones, approximately 90% of them singletons. Sequencing was performed on peripheral blood. Receptor source: a middle-aged man with acute or convalescent COVID-19.

This sequence joins TRBV9 and TRBJ1-6, with D possibly TRBD1 on 6 matching bases. This CDR3 comprises 14 residues. V lost 0 bases and J lost 6, with 7 bases in between. Germline assignment: CDR1 SGDLS and CDR2 YYNGEE. CDR3 amino acids: CASSVGTVNSPLHF. CDR3 nucleotides: TGTGCCAGCAGCGTAGGGACAGTTAATTCACCCCTCCACTTT. Using reference TRBV9 and TRBJ1-6 for the parts outside the CDR3, the full variable domain is DSGVTQTPKHLITATGQRVTLRCSPRSGDLSVYWYQQSLDQGLQFLIQYYNGEERAKGNILERFSAQQFPDLHSELNLSSLELGDSALYFCASSVGTVNSPLHFGNGTRLTVT.

The rearrangement uses TRBV5-1 and TRBJ1-5; D remains ambiguous. V lost 1 base and J 4 bases, leaving 12 bases between the germline ends. The CDR3 runs 15 residues. CDR1 is SGHRS and CDR2 is YFSETQ in the germline V gene. CDR3 DNA: TGCGCCAGCAGCTTGATTGCGGGTTGGAATCAGCCCCAGCATTTT. Translated, it gives CASSLIAGWNQPQHF.

The chain uses TRBV7-2 and TRBJ1-1; D not resolved. V was cut by 2 bases and J by 5 bases, with 3 bases left in between. Per the germline V gene, CDR1 is SGHTA and CDR2 is FQGNSA. The CDR3 has 11 amino acids. CDR3 nucleotides: TGTGCCAGCAGCTTACTAACTGAAGCTTTCTTT. This codes for CASSLLTEAFF.

V usage is TRBV6-4 and J usage is TRBJ2-5; TRBD2 might be the D (5 bases). The ends were cut back, 2 bases at V and 2 bases at J, with 15 bases in the middle. The CDR3 length is 16 residues. The germline V gene has CDR1 MRHNA and CDR2 SNTAGT. The CDR3 sequence is CASSDPGRGKQETQYF. The DNA of the CDR3 is TGTGCCAGCAGTGACCCGGGGAGAGGCAAGCAAGAGACCCAGTACTTC.

This chain joins TRBV3-1 (or the pseudogene TRBV3-2) and TRBJ1-1; unclear D gene. This CDR3 has 12 residues. Trimming removed 3 bases from V and 3 bases from J, with 5 bases in between. From germline, CDR1 is LGHDT and CDR2 YNNKEL (reference sequence). CDR3 DNA: TGTGCCAGCAGCCACGAGCACACTGAAGCTTTCTTT. This encodes CASSHEHTEAFF.

The chain recombines TRBV19 with TRBJ2-1, with TRBD2 matching 10 bases. J gave up 7 bases and V 0 bases, and 9 bases lay outside the gene matches. Germline CDR1 LNHDA, CDR2 SQIVND (reference sequence). The CDR3 loop spans 17 amino acids. CDR3 nucleotides: TGTGCCAGTAGTATAGATCTCGCTAGCGGGAGACAAAATGAGCAGTTCTTC. As protein: CASSIDLASGRQNEQFF. Combining the CDR3 with reference TRBV19 and TRBJ2-1 gives the whole variable domain DGGITQSPKYLFRKEGQNVTLSCEQNLNHDAMYWYRQDPGQGLRLIYYSQIVNDFQKGDIAEGYSVSREKKESFPLTVTSAQKNPTAFYLCASSIDLASGRQNEQFFGPGTRLTVL.

The V call is TRBV6-5, the J call TRBJ2-1, with TRBD2 as a possible D gene (5 bases). The germline CDR1 and CDR2 sequences are MNHEY and SVGAGI. The CDR3 consists of 15 residues. Deletions cut 5 bases from V and 4 bases from J, with 15 bases between. DNA for the CDR3: TGTGCCAGCAGTCACAGAGACGGAGGATACAATGAGCAGTTCTTC. It translates to CASSHRDGGYNEQFF.

The CDR3 sequence: CASSQTDGDLGPQHF. As DNA, the CDR3 is TGTGCCAGCAGCCAGACTGACGGAGACCTGGGGCCCCAGCATTTT. The rearrangement uses TRBV4-2 and TRBJ1-5; unclear D gene. The germline V gene encodes CDR1 LGHNA and CDR2 YNFKEQ. The CDR3 runs to 15 residues. V gave up 3 bases and J gave up 9 bases, with 18 bases separating them.

This chain connects TRBV3-1 (or the pseudogene TRBV3-2) to TRBJ1-6, with TRBD1 matching over 9 bases. Germline V gene lookup returns CDR1 LGHDT and CDR2 YNNKEL (reference sequence). V shed 3 bases, J shed 9 bases, and the junction held 6 bases outside the gene matches. This CDR3 has 15 amino acids. The CDR3 DNA reads as TGTGCCAGCAGCCAGGGCACAGGGGGCAGTTCACCCCTCCACTTT. Its protein product is CASSQGTGGSSPLHF.

This chain links TRBV9 with TRBJ2-7, with D perhaps matching TRBD1 (5 bases). CDR1 and CDR2 from the germline V gene are SGDLS and YYNGEE. V was pared by 0 bases and J by 5 bases, with 12 bases between. The CDR3 loop spans 14 amino acids. CDR3 DNA sequence: TGTGCCAGCAGCGTAGTCCCAGGGATCGACGAGCAGTACTTC. Protein sequence: CASSVVPGIDEQYF.

Only one count was recorded for this clone. This rearrangement joins TRBV27 to TRBJ1-6, with 8 bases identical to TRBD1. The CDR3 is 18 amino acids. Germline CDR1 is MNHEY and CDR2 is SMNVEV (reference sequence). The trim removed 7 bases at V and 1 base at J, leaving 12 bases unmatched. CDR3 DNA: TGTGCCAGCAAGAGGTTGGAGACAGGGGTATCCTATAATTCACCCCTCCACTTT. It encodes CASKRLETGVSYNSPLHF.

A single count supports this clone. V gene TRBV6-5 combines with J gene TRBJ2-3, with D possibly matching TRBD2 (5 bases). CDR1 and CDR2 (germline): MNHEY, SVGAGI. CDR3 length: 14 residues. Trimming took 8 bases from V and 1 from J, leaving 13 bases between them. The CDR3 DNA sequence: TGTGCCAGCGCTCGAGGGCCGGGCACAGATACGCAGTATTTT. Its protein is CASARGPGTDTQYF.

CDR3 protein: CASSQAWGAGNTIYF. DNA for the CDR3: TGTGCCAGCAGCCAAGCTTGGGGGGCTGGAAACACCATATATTTT. V is TRBV3-1 (or the pseudogene TRBV3-2) and J is TRBJ1-3, with D maybe TRBD1 (5 bases). In germline, CDR1 is LGHDT, CDR2 YNNKEL (reference sequence). The CDR3 extends over 15 amino acids. The V end lost 1 base, the J end lost 2 bases, and 9 bases lay between the germline ends.

V and J are TRBV14 and TRBJ1-4; a weak D match, TRBD1 (5 bases). The CDR3 is 15 residues long. Trimming removed 1 base from V and 5 bases from J, with 11 bases in between. CDR1 SGHDN and CDR2 FVKESK come from the germline V gene. CDR3 in DNA: TGTGCCAGCAGCCAAGGGAGACAGCCGAATGAAAAACTGTTTTTT. This sequence encodes CASSQGRQPNEKLFF.

The chain couples TRBV10-2 to TRBJ1-2; D gene ambiguous. Per germline, CDR1 WSHSY and CDR2 SAAADI. The V gene lost 3 bases and the J gene lost 2 bases, with 13 bases spanning the gap. The CDR3 totals 15 residues. The CDR3 DNA reads TGCGCCAGCAGTGAAAGTCGACTGACCAACTATGGCTACACCTTC. Residues: CASSESRLTNYGYTF.

This chain uses TRBV18 with TRBJ1-1; D not certain. The CDR3 is 14 amino acids. Per germline, CDR1 KGHSH and CDR2 LQKENI. Trimming stripped 2 bases from V and 5 bases from J, with 12 bases between. The CDR3 reads CASSPYTGRTEAFF. The CDR3 DNA reads TGTGCCAGCTCACCATACACGGGTAGGACTGAAGCTTTCTTT.

The V call is TRBV6-1, the J call TRBJ2-7; 11 nucleotides line up with TRBD1. This CDR3 is 15 amino acids long. Germline lookup yields CDR1 MNHNS and CDR2 SASEGT. Trimming removed 2 bases from V and 3 bases from J; junction bases left unmatched: 3. As DNA, the CDR3 is TGTGCCAGCAGTGAATATGGGACAGGGGGCTACGAGCAGTACTTC. Protein sequence: CASSEYGTGGYEQYF.

The rearrangement uses TRBV15 and TRBJ2-2; 7 bases line up with TRBD1. The CDR3 has 15 residues. V lost 3 bases to trimming and J lost 0 bases; unmatched junction nucleotides: 1. The germline CDR1 and CDR2 sequences are LNHNV and YYDKDF (reference sequence). CDR3 protein: CATSRGQPNTGELFF. CDR3 nucleotides: TGTGCCACCAGCAGGGGACAGCCGAACACCGGGGAGCTGTTTTTT.

V gene TRBV19 combines with J gene TRBJ1-2, with 7 bases that match TRBD1. Germline V gene sequence: CDR1 LNHDA, CDR2 SQIVND (reference sequence). With V trimmed by 5 bases and J by 1 base, 10 bases remained unmatched. This CDR3 is 16 amino acids long. CDR3 residues: CASSPQGGMNNYGYTF. The CDR3 DNA reads as TGTGCCAGTAGTCCCCAGGGGGGAATGAATAACTATGGCTACACCTTC.

V is TRBV5-1 and J is TRBJ1-1; TRBD1 matches 9 bases. CDR3 length equals 15 residues. CDR1 is SGHRS and CDR2 is YFSETQ in the germline V gene. Trimming took 4 bases from V and 4 from J; bases not matched to a gene: 8. CDR3 protein: CASSLPGQGPTEAFF. DNA for the CDR3: TGCGCCAGCAGCCTGCCGGGACAGGGCCCCACTGAAGCTTTCTTT.

In its sample, this clone was seen once. This chain uses TRBV2 with TRBJ2-1; TRBD1 aligns across 7 bases. Looked up from germline, CDR1 is SNHLY and CDR2 is FYNNEI. CDR3 size: 14 residues. The V segment lost 8 bases and the J segment 8 bases; nucleotides outside the gene matches: 12. CDR3 coding DNA: TGTGCCAGCGGTAGTACAGGGGACATCGATGAGCAGTTCTTC. Residues: CASGSTGDIDEQFF.

The rearrangement joins TRBV23-1 to TRBJ2-2, with 9 bases fitting TRBD1. TRBV23-1 is identified as an open reading frame with a role that is uncertain. The CDR3 spans 16 residues. The ends lost 3 bases at V and 6 bases at J; junction bases unmatched: 8. CDR3 region: CASSHQRTGAAGELFF. The CDR3 DNA follows: TGCGCCAGCAGTCACCAAAGGACAGGGGCGGCCGGGGAGCTGTTTTTT.

The J gene is TRBJ1-6, the V gene TRBV10-3; weak D call: TRBD1 (5 bases). The CDR3 is 13 amino acids. The ends were cut back, 10 bases at V and 10 bases at J, with 17 bases in the middle. Germline CDR1 ENHRY, CDR2 SYGVKD. The CDR3 DNA is TGTGCCACCAGGGACCTCCCGGGATCACCCCTCCACTTT. Translating gives CATRDLPGSPLHF.

The J gene is TRBJ1-2, the V gene TRBV5-8, with D perhaps matching TRBD1 (5 bases). The germline V gene has CDR1 SGHTS and CDR2 YDEGEE. Trimming removed 4 bases at V and 5 bases at J, with 18 bases between. The CDR3 sequence is 15 residues long. CDR3 region: CASSPGSSRGYGYTF. CDR3 coding DNA: TGTGCCAGCAGCCCGGGATCCTCCCGGGGGTATGGCTACACCTTC.

The chain links TRBV28 to TRBJ1-5; 7 positions agree with TRBD1. V trimming: 7 bases; J trimming: 7 bases; junction bases outside the gene matches: 10. Germline loops: CDR1 MDHEN, CDR2 SYDVKM. The CDR3 has 14 residues. The CDR3 reads CASTITGAGQPQHF. CDR3 nucleotides: TGTGCCAGCACCATCACAGGGGCAGGGCAGCCCCAGCATTTT.